This T cell receptor (beta chain) was retrieved from a study of T cell repertoires in cytomegalovirus infection. About the study: Public signatures in TCR beta pointed to CMV infection and matching HLA type. Broader study findings: Clonotype analysis showed dominance of the ex vivo response by HLA-C-restricted CMV-specific TCR beta clonotypes. Identification of carriers of CMV plus the relevant HLA was achieved through cumulative public TCR beta family frequency.

The CDR3 runs 14 residues. Trimming shortened V by 4 bases and J by 2 bases, and 11 bases separated the two germline ends. Germline assignment: CDR1 SGHTA and CDR2 FQGNSA. This clonotype was picked up many times. The antigen remains unidentified. Each CDR3 protein gets one entry after TCRdb re-called the reads with MiXCR. The table has about 360,000 distinct CDR3 sequences, over 15% seen once. Sequencing was carried out using PBMCs. This TCR was sampled from a human donor in good health (CMV status not recorded). Some clones in this sample may be carry-over from other donors' samples. The J gene is TRBJ2-5, the V gene TRBV7-2, with D tentatively TRBD2 (7 bases). The CDR3 sequence: CASSWGGLQETQYF. The DNA of the CDR3 is TGTGCCAGCAGCTGGGGGGGGCTTCAAGAGACCCAGTACTTC.